These 22 T cell receptor beta chains originate from one sample sequenced in a study of identical twins. TCRdb ran MiXCR on the 5' RACE reads and lists one entry per CDR3 protein. The profile covers about 920,000 distinct CDR3 sequences, with roughly an eighth appearing a single time and 1.5% to 2% taken by the ten largest. The data also belong to a second study, concerning yellow fever vaccine responses in identical twins.

Sequencing was done on a sample of PBMCs. The receptor source for this set is a young woman in good health.

This chain links TRBV7-8 with TRBJ1-5; 9 bases agree with TRBD1. Germline lookup yields CDR1 SGHVS and CDR2 FQNEAQ. The CDR3 totals 16 residues. V shed 5 bases, J shed 2 bases, and the junction held 7 bases outside the gene matches. The CDR3: CASSTSTGGGNQPQHF. The CDR3, as DNA: TGTGCCAGCAGCACCTCCACAGGGGGCGGCAATCAGCCCCAGCATTTT.

The chain employs TRBV18 and TRBJ2-1; 11 positions agree with TRBD2. Looked up from germline, CDR1 is KGHSH and CDR2 is LQKENI. This CDR3 has 14 amino acids. V shed 5 bases, J shed 7 bases, and the junction held 4 bases outside the gene matches. The CDR3 region has the DNA TGTGCCAGCTCAGGGACTAGCGGCCCGAATGAGCAGTTCTTC. Translation gives CASSGTSGPNEQFF.

The chain recombines TRBV3-1 with TRBJ2-2; D gene uncertain. Germline CDR1 LGHDT, CDR2 YNNKEL (reference sequence). The CDR3 is made up of 14 amino acids. Between the trimmed V and J ends, which lost 2 bases and 4 bases, there was a span of 8 bases. CDR3 nucleotides: TGTGCCAGCAGCCAACGGTCTGGCACCGGGGAGCTGTTTTTT. Protein sequence: CASSQRSGTGELFF.

The chain links TRBV6-5 to TRBJ1-5; D gene ambiguous. V lost 4 bases to trimming and J lost 2 bases, with 9 bases between them. CDR1 MNHEY and CDR2 SVGAGI come from the germline V gene. The CDR3 spans 14 residues. CDR3 protein: CASSLEYGNQPQHF. The DNA for the CDR3 is TGTGCCAGCAGTTTGGAATATGGCAATCAGCCCCAGCATTTT.

The J gene is TRBJ2-5, the V gene TRBV20-1; 8 nucleotides line up with TRBD2. Germline values: CDR1 DFQATT, CDR2 SNEGSKA (reference sequence). The CDR3 length is 17 residues. Trimming took 0 bases from V and 1 from J; bases not matched to a gene: 10. This CDR3 reads CSARDRASGRRQETQYF. The DNA of the CDR3 is TGCAGTGCTAGAGATAGGGCTAGCGGGCGCCGCCAAGAGACCCAGTACTTC.

This clonotype occurred a few times. The V and J genes are TRBV7-9 and TRBJ2-2, with D perhaps matching TRBD2 (5 bases). Germline V gene sequence: CDR1 SEHNR, CDR2 FQNEAQ (reference sequence). This CDR3 is 16 amino acids long. Trimming shortened V by 0 bases and J by 0 bases, and 8 bases separated the two germline ends. CDR3 bases: TGTGCCAGCAGCTTAGCGACTATACCGAACACCGGGGAGCTGTTTTTT. Amino acids: CASSLATIPNTGELFF.

This clonotype was counted only a few times. The chain is built from TRBV9 and TRBJ2-3; weak D call: TRBD2 (5 bases). The germline gives CDR1 SGDLS, CDR2 YYNGEE. Trimming left V 2 bases short and J 0 bases short, with 13 bases between. This CDR3 contains 16 residues. As DNA, the CDR3 is TGTGCCAGCAGCGTTGATGGAAGAGGGAGCACAGATACGCAGTATTTT. Its translation: CASSVDGRGSTDTQYF. The full variable domain, completed using reference TRBV9 and TRBJ2-3, is DSGVTQTPKHLITATGQRVTLRCSPRSGDLSVYWYQQSLDQGLQFLIQYYNGEERAKGNILERFSAQQFPDLHSELNLSSLELGDSALYFCASSVDGRGSTDTQYFGPGTRLTVL.

The table lists this clonotype with many counts. This rearrangement joins TRBV6-1 to TRBJ1-2; D may be TRBD1 (6 bases). The germline V gene encodes CDR1 MNHNS and CDR2 SASEGT. With 6 bases removed from V and 2 bases from J, the gap between germline ends came to 10 bases. The CDR3 runs 13 residues. CDR3 bases: TGTGCCAGCAGGGACAGTCCAAACTATGGCTACACCTTC. This encodes CASRDSPNYGYTF.

CDR3 sequence (DNA): TGCAGTGCTAGGTTAGACAATTGGACTGAAGCTTTCTTT. Translated: CSARLDNWTEAFF. This rearrangement joins TRBV20-1 to TRBJ1-1; no clear D gene. The CDR3 consists of 13 residues. V lost 3 bases and J lost 5, with 13 bases in between. Germline CDR1 DFQATT, CDR2 SNEGSKA (reference sequence).

V is TRBV3-1 and J is TRBJ2-2; D unresolved. Germline lookup yields CDR1 LGHDT and CDR2 YNNKEL (reference sequence). This CDR3 contains 13 residues. With 4 bases removed from V and 2 bases from J, the gap between germline ends came to 5 bases. CDR3 amino acids: CASSLFNTGELFF. As DNA, the CDR3 is TGTGCCAGCAGCCTGTTTAACACCGGGGAGCTGTTTTTT.

This clonotype came up a few times. The V gene is TRBV18, the J gene TRBJ2-7; D possibly corresponds to TRBD1 (6 bases). Trimming removed 4 bases at V and 12 bases at J, with 22 bases between. Germline V CDR1 and CDR2: KGHSH, LQKENI. The CDR3 has 14 amino acids. The CDR3 coding sequence is TGTGCCAGCTCACGCGAACGCTCCCCGGCAGGGGCGTACTTC. Its translation: CASSRERSPAGAYF.

There are a few counts of this clonotype. V is TRBV11-2 and J is TRBJ2-7; D perhaps matches TRBD2 (6 bases). The CDR3 extends over 14 amino acids. Per the germline V gene, CDR1 is SGHAT and CDR2 is FQNNGV. V lost 0 bases and J 3 bases, leaving 9 bases between the germline ends. The CDR3 is CASSLDVGGYEQYV. The DNA for the CDR3 is TGTGCCAGCAGCTTAGACGTCGGGGGCTACGAGCAGTACGTC.

This clonotype has just a few counts. This chain connects TRBV14 to TRBJ1-4; 7 bases fit TRBD1. V shed 0 bases, J shed 8 bases, and the junction held 9 bases outside the gene matches. CDR1 SGHDN and CDR2 FVKESK come from the germline V gene. The CDR3 sequence is 16 residues long. In DNA form, the CDR3 reads TGTGCCAGCAGCCAAGAAGTCCGGGACAGCCTGGAAAAACTGTTTTTT. Translating it yields CASSQEVRDSLEKLFF.

The genes are TRBV4-2 and TRBJ2-2; 10 bases map to TRBD2. Germline CDR1 and CDR2: LGHNA and YNFKEQ. CDR3 size: 18 residues. V was pared by 0 bases and J by 5 bases, with 9 bases of the junction left unmatched. The CDR3 DNA is TGTGCCAGCAGCCAAGATCTAGCTAGCGGGGGTATTACCGGGGAGCTGTTTTTT. Its translation is CASSQDLASGGITGELFF.

V gene TRBV2 combines with J gene TRBJ1-6, with a weak D call TRBD1 (5 bases). The V and J ends lost 4 bases and 6 bases respectively, with 13 bases between them. CDR1 is SNHLY and CDR2 is FYNNEI in the germline V gene. This CDR3 is built from 15 residues. CDR3 bases: TGTGCCAGCAGTGGACAGCGAGAAATTAATTCACCCCTCCACTTT. Its translation: CASSGQREINSPLHF.

This clonotype has ten or more counts. The rearrangement joins TRBV4-1 to TRBJ1-4; no firm D call. Between the trimmed V and J ends, which lost 0 bases and 3 bases, there was a span of 11 bases. The CDR3 sequence is 16 residues long. Germline values: CDR1 MGHRA, CDR2 YSYEKL. CDR3 sequence reads: CASSQEVRGANEKLFF. The DNA of the CDR3 is TGCGCCAGCAGCCAAGAGGTCCGGGGAGCTAATGAAAAACTGTTTTTT.

This clonotype came up many times. The chain recombines TRBV28 with TRBJ2-1; D is ambiguous. The CDR3 sequence is 11 residues long. The V and J ends lost 6 bases and 4 bases respectively, with 4 bases between them. Germline V lookup: CDR1 MDHEN, CDR2 SYDVKM. The CDR3 region has the DNA TGTGCCAGCAGGGGATACAATGAGCAGTTCTTC. Translated, it gives CASRGYNEQFF.

CDR3 in amino acids: CSARAGTEETQYF. DNA for the CDR3: TGCAGTGCTAGGGCCGGGACAGAAGAGACCCAGTACTTC. The chain recombines TRBV20-1 with TRBJ2-5, with TRBD1 identical over 7 bases. The CDR3 sequence is 13 residues long. In germline, CDR1 is DFQATT, CDR2 SNEGSKA (reference sequence). V lost 3 bases to trimming and J lost 3 bases; unmatched junction nucleotides: 4.

In this sample, this clonotype turned up a few times. The chain carries TRBV2 and TRBJ2-3, with 16 bases identical to TRBD2. V shed 4 bases and J 0 bases; nucleotides not matched to a gene: 13. Germline-derived CDR1 and CDR2 are SNHLY and FYNNEI. The CDR3 covers 21 residues. The CDR3 nucleotides are TGTGCCAGCAGTGGGGGACTAGCGGGAGGGCCGAATCGTCTAAGCACAGATACGCAGTATTTT. Translating it yields CASSGGLAGGPNRLSTDTQYF.

J is TRBJ2-5 and V is TRBV20-1; D possibly corresponds to TRBD1 (7 bases). Trimming cost V 5 bases and J 5 bases, with 18 bases left between them. This CDR3 comprises 14 residues. Germline CDR1 DFQATT, CDR2 SNEGSKA (reference sequence). The DNA for the CDR3 is TGCAGTGCTCTTAATTCAGGGGGGTGGGAGACCCAGTACTTC. The encoded protein is CSALNSGGWETQYF.

This clonotype appeared a few times. The V call is TRBV14, the J call TRBJ2-3; TRBD2 matches at 8 bases. Germline trimming cut 4 bases from V and 2 bases from J; bases unmatched to any gene: 8. The CDR3 extends over 16 amino acids. Germline CDR1 is SGHDN and CDR2 is FVKESK. CDR3 in DNA: TGTGCCAGCAGCCCTCTCGGAGCGGGAGTCACAGATACGCAGTATTTT. Translated, it gives CASSPLGAGVTDTQYF.

The CDR3 loop reads CASSGGILYGYTF. The CDR3 region has the DNA TGCGCCAGCAGCGGCGGGATACTTTATGGCTACACCTTC. The chain joins TRBV5-1 to TRBJ1-2; D is ambiguous. There are 13 residues in the CDR3. Trimming cost V 4 bases and J 5 bases, with 12 bases left between them. Per the germline V gene, CDR1 is SGHRS and CDR2 is YFSETQ.